Here is one T cell receptor (beta chain) with its context. This sample was taken from a study of blood T cells in healthy people across ages. Using a J-beta primer mix together with a sample-barcoded 5' primer, a second PCR was run for roughly 6 to 12 cycles. MiXCR was run by TCRdb on the 5' RACE reads, yielding one entry per CDR3 protein. Of around 850,000 distinct CDR3 sequences listed, under 40% are singletons. This CDR3 contains 13 residues. Germline CDR1 is SQVTM and CDR2 is ANQGSEA. The V gene lost 4 bases and the J gene lost 2 bases, with 10 bases spanning the gap. Input material: blood. The rearrangement links TRBV29-1 to TRBJ2-3, with D unresolved. The source is a man aged 18 to 30 in good health. CDR3 sequence reads: CSVGSAFTDTQYF. In nucleotides, the CDR3 is TGCAGCGTTGGATCGGCGTTCACAGATACGCAGTATTTT.